Shown below are 25 T cell receptor beta chains from a single sample sequenced in a study of regulatory T cells in long-lasting Graves disease. As for time point: newly diagnosed GD, antithyroid drugs for less than 3 months. Preparation of the TCR library used RNA extracted from PBMCs. Arm-PCR of CDR3 regions and iRepertoire HTBI primers were the basis on which TCR beta libraries were built. In TCRdb, the multiplex PCR reads were re-called with MiXCR into one record per CDR3 protein. The sample carries some 320,000 distinct CDR3 sequences, under 20% recorded once. This specimen was peripheral blood mononuclear cells (PBMCs), taken at new diagnosis, from a patient treated with antithyroid drugs. These receptors all stem from a female donor with Graves disease.

Many counts were recorded for this clonotype. The V and J genes are TRBV7-9 and TRBJ1-4; perhaps TRBD1 as D (6 bases). Germline CDR1 and CDR2: SEHNR and FQNEAQ (reference sequence). Trimming removed 5 bases from V and 8 bases from J, with 21 bases in between. The CDR3 is 16 residues long. This chain's CDR3 is CASSPGTGTGGEKLFF. The DNA for the CDR3 is TGTGCCAGCAGCCCTGGCACAGGGACTGGAGGGGAAAAACTGTTTTTT. The whole variable domain, filled in from reference TRBV7-9 and TRBJ1-4, reads DTGVSQNPRHKITKRGQNVTFRCDPISEHNRLYWYRQTLGQGPEFLTYFQNEAQLEKSRLLSDRFSAERPKGSFSTLEIQRTEQGDSAMYLCASSPGTGTGGEKLFFGSGTQLSVL.

This rearrangement joins TRBV11-2 to TRBJ1-6; D is perhaps TRBD1 (6 bases). CDR1 SGHAT and CDR2 FQNNGV come from the germline V gene. CDR3 length: 14 residues. V lost 5 bases to trimming and J lost 8 bases, with 13 bases between them. The CDR3 DNA is TGTGCCAGCAGCCAAGGACAGAGAGATTCACCCCTCCACTTT. Encoded protein: CASSQGQRDSPLHF.

This clonotype was recorded a few times. The chain joins TRBV12-3 or TRBV12-4 to TRBJ2-5; 12 nucleotides agree with TRBD2. This CDR3 is built from 17 residues. V gave up 4 bases and J gave up 5 bases; unmatched junction bases: 11. The CDR3 sequence: CASSSSLAGGGAETQYF. CDR3 nucleotide sequence: TGTGCCAGCAGTTCTTCACTAGCGGGAGGCGGGGCTGAGACCCAGTACTTC.

This clonotype occurred many times. J is TRBJ2-7 and V is TRBV6-2 or TRBV6-3; 10 bases line up with TRBD2. Germline V gene data show CDR1 as MNHEY and CDR2 as SVGEGT. This CDR3 spans 14 amino acids. Losses at the gene ends were 8 bases for V and 6 bases for J; bases not matched to a gene: 10. CDR3: CASASGTSAGEQYF. CDR3 DNA: TGTGCCAGCGCCTCCGGGACTAGCGCCGGCGAGCAGTACTTC.

This clonotype has a count of ten or more. V gene TRBV11-3 combines with J gene TRBJ2-7; TRBD2 might be the D (5 bases). CDR3 length: 15 residues. The V and J ends lost 5 bases and 3 bases respectively, with 17 bases between them. Per germline, CDR1 SGHNT and CDR2 YENEEA. CDR3 nucleotides: TGTGCCAGCAGCCTAATCACCGGACTCCACTACGAGCAGTACTTC. This translates into CASSLITGLHYEQYF.

This clonotype was detected ten times or more. The chain joins TRBV12-3 or TRBV12-4 to TRBJ2-5; unclear D gene. Trimming shortened V by 2 bases and J by 4 bases, and 8 bases separated the two germline ends. This CDR3 contains 13 residues. CDR3 in DNA: TGTGCCAGCAGTTTACCCGAAGGAGAGACCCAGTACTTC. Translation gives CASSLPEGETQYF.

There are many counts of this clonotype. The V and J genes are TRBV12-3 or TRBV12-4 and TRBJ2-1; D ambiguous. The ends were cut back, 7 bases at V and 1 base at J, with 8 bases in the middle. CDR3 size: 13 residues. This CDR3 reads CASNSGSYNEQFF. CDR3 sequence (DNA): TGTGCCAGCAATTCAGGATCCTACAATGAGCAGTTCTTC.

This clonotype was observed a single time. Here the CDR3 reads CASRDPRWDARPYEQYF. CDR3 sequence (DNA): TGTGCCAGCAGGGACCCCCGATGGGACGCCCGTCCCTACGAGCAGTACTTC. The chain employs TRBV25-1 and TRBJ2-5; D possibly uses TRBD1 or TRBD2 (5 bases each). The DNA end lines up better with TRBJ2-7; the J call may be wrong. Germline CDR1 is MGHDK and CDR2 is SYGVNS. The CDR3 is 17 residues long.

At least ten counts were recorded for this clonotype. V and J are TRBV20-1 and TRBJ2-1; D possibly matches TRBD1 or TRBD2 (6 bases each). V was pared by 5 bases and J by 9 bases, with 8 bases between. CDR1 and CDR2 (germline): DFQATT, SNEGSKA (reference sequence). There are 10 residues in the CDR3. The CDR3 DNA is TGCAGTGCTGAGGGGGGTGAGCAGTTCTTC. Translated, it gives CSAEGGEQFF.

This clonotype was observed many times. The V gene is TRBV12-3 or TRBV12-4, the J gene TRBJ2-6, with TRBD1 matching 11 bases. This CDR3 spans 18 amino acids. Trimming removed 4 bases from V and 0 bases from J; junction bases left unmatched: 5. The CDR3, as DNA: TGTGCCAGCAGTTCCGCCGGGACAGGGGGCTCTGGGGCCAACGTCCTGACTTTC. It is translated as CASSSAGTGGSGANVLTF.

Notes on this clonotype: A far bigger clonotype differs at one base, so this is likely a read error. V is TRBV19 and J is TRBJ2-5; TRBD2 matches 14 bases. The J call may be in error: the DNA end matches TRBJ2-1 better. Germline V gives CDR1 LNHDA, CDR2 SQIVND (reference sequence). CDR3 length equals 15 residues. The CDR3 here is CASSSGTSGGNEQFF. Written as DNA, the CDR3 is TGTGCCAGTAGTTCCGGGACTAGCGGGGGAAATGAGCAGTTCTTC.

This clonotype was found once. The chain combines TRBV7-9 with TRBJ2-3; 13 nucleotides align to TRBD2. Germline V lookup: CDR1 SEHNR, CDR2 FQNEAQ (reference sequence). This CDR3 region has 17 residues. J gave up 1 base and V 3 bases, and 4 bases lay outside the gene matches. CDR3 protein: CASSLGLAGWGTDTQYF. DNA of the CDR3: TGTGCCAGCAGCTTGGGACTAGCGGGATGGGGCACAGATACGCAGTATTTT.

There are many counts of this clonotype. This sequence joins TRBV2 and TRBJ2-1; D may be TRBD2 (7 bases). Between the trimmed V and J ends, which lost 7 bases and 8 bases, there was a span of 18 bases. This CDR3 has 14 residues. Germline-derived CDR1 and CDR2 are SNHLY and FYNNEI. CDR3 sequence reads: CASKGGVRDDEQFF. The CDR3 DNA reads as TGTGCCAGCAAGGGGGGGGTTAGAGACGATGAGCAGTTCTTC.

Concerning this clonotype itself: A much larger clone sits a single nucleotide away, making a read error possible. The V and J genes are TRBV7-9 and TRBJ2-2, with unresolved D. V was clipped by 5 bases and J by 2 bases, with 9 bases between them. Germline V lookup: CDR1 SEHNR, CDR2 FQNEAQ (reference sequence). The CDR3 has 14 amino acids. CDR3 region: CASSDNRNTGELFF. Here the CDR3 DNA reads TGTGCCAGCAGCGACAACAGAAACACCGGGGAGCTGTTTTTT.

The chain recombines TRBV6-5 with TRBJ1-5; D not resolved. V shed 0 bases and J shed 6 bases, with 9 bases lying between them. Germline loops: CDR1 MNHEY, CDR2 SVGAGI. The CDR3 has 14 residues. DNA for the CDR3: TGTGCCAGCAGTTACTCGGGGTCGGGTCAGCCCCAGCATTTT. It yields the protein CASSYSGSGQPQHF.

This clonotype appeared a few times. CDR3 bases: TGTGCCAGCAGCTTAGCTATTGGAAACACCATATATTTT. Amino acids: CASSLAIGNTIYF. The chain uses TRBV7-8 and TRBJ1-3; no reliable D call. Per the germline V gene, CDR1 is SGHVS and CDR2 is FQNEAQ. The CDR3 loop spans 13 amino acids. V was clipped by 0 bases and J by 3 bases, with 3 bases between them. The variable domain in full, with the rest retrieved from reference TRBV7-8 and TRBJ1-3, is GAGVSQSPRYKVAKRGQDVALRCDPISGHVSLFWYQQALGQGPEFLTYFQNEAQLDKSGLPSDRFFAERPEGSVSTLKIQRTQQEDSAVYLCASSLAIGNTIYFGEGSWLTVV.

There are many counts of this clonotype. This chain links TRBV6-5 with TRBJ1-2; TRBD1 might be the D (5 bases). The CDR3 has 14 residues. Trimming shortened V by 0 bases and J by 6 bases, and 11 bases separated the two germline ends. Per germline, CDR1 MNHEY and CDR2 SVGAGI. In nucleotides, the CDR3 is TGTGCCAGCAGTTACTCGGGGCCAGAGGATGGCTACACCTTC. It encodes CASSYSGPEDGYTF.

This clonotype was detected many times. The rearrangement joins TRBV28 to TRBJ2-1; tentatively, D is TRBD2 (6 bases). V dropped 1 base and J dropped 4 bases, with 20 bases sitting between them. Germline lookup yields CDR1 MDHEN and CDR2 SYDVKM. The CDR3 has 18 amino acids. CDR3 region: CASSLLGFRGGGYNEQFF. The CDR3, as DNA: TGTGCCAGCAGTTTATTAGGGTTTCGGGGTGGGGGGTACAATGAGCAGTTCTTC.

This clonotype occurred a few times. This sequence may be a read error, since a much larger clone differs from it by one base. V usage is TRBV19 and J usage is TRBJ1-1; a weak D match, TRBD1 (5 bases). The CDR3 extends over 13 amino acids. From germline, CDR1 is LNHDA and CDR2 SQIVND (reference sequence). The CDR3 loop is CASSQQENTEALF. As DNA, the CDR3 is TGTGCCAGTAGTCAACAGGAGAACACTGAAGCTCTCTTT.

The J gene is TRBJ2-2, the V gene TRBV3-1; D is perhaps TRBD1 or TRBD2 (7 bases each). The germline V gene encodes CDR1 LGHDT and CDR2 YNNKEL (reference sequence). The V end lost 4 bases, the J end lost 10 bases, and 19 bases lay between the germline ends. This CDR3 is built from 15 residues. CDR3 DNA sequence: TGTGCCAGCAGCCGAGATTGGGAGGGGGCGTCGGAGCTGTTTTTT. It translates to CASSRDWEGASELFF. Complete variable domain (other parts from reference TRBV3-1 and TRBJ2-2): DTAVSQTPKYLVTQMGNDKSIKCEQNLGHDTMYWYKQDSKKFLKIMFSYNNKELIINETVPNRFSPKSPDKAHLNLHINSLELGDSAVYFCASSRDWEGASELFFGEGSRLTVL.

This clonotype was recorded many times. The chain joins TRBV5-1 to TRBJ2-1; D remains ambiguous. V was cut by 0 bases and J by 13 bases, with 14 bases left in between. The germline gives CDR1 SGHRS, CDR2 YFSETQ. There are 13 residues in the CDR3. Here the CDR3 reads CASSLVPDLFQFF. The CDR3, as DNA: TGCGCCAGCAGCTTGGTCCCTGACCTATTCCAGTTCTTC.

This clonotype was seen many times. The chain recombines TRBV7-9 with TRBJ2-1; D may correspond to TRBD1 or TRBD2 (5 bases each). The CDR3 covers 16 residues. The ends were cut back, 5 bases at V and 2 bases at J, with 16 bases in the middle. Germline V lookup: CDR1 SEHNR, CDR2 FQNEAQ (reference sequence). The CDR3: CASSPAGAVAYNEQFF. As DNA, the CDR3 is TGTGCCAGCAGCCCAGCCGGGGCAGTGGCCTACAATGAGCAGTTCTTC.

This clonotype has just a few counts. CDR3 bases: TGTGCCAGCAGCCGCAGGCCAGCGAAAGCTTTCTTT. Amino acids: CASSRRPAKAFF. The V gene is TRBV28, the J gene TRBJ1-1; no clear D. CDR1 and CDR2 (germline): MDHEN, SYDVKM. The CDR3 covers 12 residues. V lost 6 bases, J lost 9 bases, and 14 bases lay in between.

This clonotype was counted ten times or more. The rearrangement links TRBV20-1 to TRBJ2-7; 7 nucleotides line up with TRBD2. The length of the CDR3 is 12 residues. V dropped 3 bases and J dropped 6; count of bases not matched to a gene: 5. The germline V gene has CDR1 DFQATT and CDR2 SNEGSKA (reference sequence). Here the CDR3 DNA reads TGCAGTGCTAGTGCTACGGGAGGCGAGCAGTACTTC. Translating it yields CSASATGGEQYF.

This clonotype was observed a few times. A read error may explain this, as a much larger clone is one base away. The chain is built from TRBV6-1 and TRBJ2-7; weak D call: TRBD1 (5 bases). The V end lost 4 bases, the J end lost 2 bases, and 6 bases lay between the germline ends. Germline lookup yields CDR1 MNHNS and CDR2 SASEGT. The CDR3 has 12 residues. CDR3: CASSGQTYEQYF. CDR3 DNA: TGTGCCAGCAGTGGACAGACCTACGAGCAGTACTTC.